These T cell receptor beta chains were read from a single sample in a study of cytotoxic CD8 clonotypes in ibrutinib-treated CLL. Data came from immunoSEQ multiplex PCR; TCRdb stores just in-frame clones and leaves some out. The table has about 85,000 clones, about four fifths seen once. The input for sequencing was PBMCs, taken after 12 months of ibrutinib treatment. The receptors stem from a human donor with chronic lymphocytic leukemia. Each CDR3 is given with its conserved first and last residue. The D gene is left open where the match is weak. The size entry is marked missing in some rows and otherwise reads once, few, many or a size class.

CASSLVSGSFVGELFF TGTGCCAGCAGTTTGGTTAGCGGGAGCTTTGTCGGGGAGCTGTTTTTT TRBJ2-2 TRBV28 . TRBD2
CASSQDAGTTDTQYF TGCGCCAGCAGCCAAGACGCAGGGACCACAGATACGCAGTATTTT TRBJ2-3 TRBV7-2 . .
CASSILAGGHYNEQFF TGTGCCAGTAGTATTTTAGCGGGGGGACACTACAATGAGCAGTTCTTC TRBJ2-1 TRBV19 . TRBD2
CASSHTSGRAAETQYF TGTGCCAGCAGCCACACTAGCGGGAGGGCCGCAGAGACCCAGTACTTC TRBJ2-5 TRBV7-2 . TRBD2
CASSFWDQPQHF TGTGCCAGCAGCTTTTGGGATCAGCCCCAGCATTTT TRBJ1-5 TRBV5-6 . .
CASSPSGTETQYF TGTGCCAGTAGCCCTAGCGGGACAGAGACCCAGTACTTC TRBJ2-5 TRBV19 few TRBD2
CASSYRGSGGYTF TGTGCCAGCAGTTACAGGGGTTCGGGAGGCTACACCTTC TRBJ1-2 TRBV28 . TRBD1
CATSRGPGQGPRGEKLFF TGTGCCACCAGCAGAGGGCCGGGACAGGGACCCCGAGGGGAAAAACTGTTTTTT TRBJ1-4 TRBV15 . TRBD1
CASSLVGTKNIQYF TGTGCCAGCAGCTTGGTAGGGACGAAAAACATTCAGTACTTC TRBJ2-4 TRBV5-6 . .
CASRPQGAGGYTF TGTGCCAGCAGACCCCAGGGGGCGGGGGGCTACACCTTC TRBJ1-2 TRBV27 . TRBD1
CAWSVGAAGTQYF TGTGCCTGGAGTGTAGGGGCGGCAGGCACGCAGTATTTT TRBJ2-3 TRBV30 once .
CASRTGRYGYTF TGTGCCAGCCGGACAGGGCGCTATGGCTACACCTTC TRBJ1-2 TRBV5-6 . TRBD1
CASSQTGYWSNQPQHF TGTGCCAGCAGCCAAACCGGGTACTGGAGCAATCAGCCCCAGCATTTT TRBJ1-5 TRBV7-8 . .
CASSQGGELAFPGDIQYF TGTGCCAGCAGCCAGGGAGGGGAGCTAGCCTTCCCGGGGGACATTCAGTACTTC TRBJ2-4 TRBV4-2 . TRBD2
CASSQEVMNTEAFF TGTGCCAGCAGCCAAGAGGTCATGAACACTGAAGCTTTCTTT TRBJ1-1 TRBV7-9 . .
CASSYSGTGAEKLFF TGTGCCAGCAGTTACTCAGGGACAGGGGCGGAAAAACTGTTTTTT TRBJ1-4 TRBV6-5 . TRBD1
CASSYLAANTGELFF TGTGCCAGCAGTTACTTGGCAGCCAACACCGGGGAGCTGTTTTTT TRBJ2-2 TRBV6-6 . .